This T cell receptor (beta chain) was sequenced during a study of beta chain features in type 1 diabetes. Study-level points and caveats: Sampled from patients, naive, central memory and Treg TCRB repertoires appeared more similar than those sampled from healthy donors. Researchers cautioned that cDNA sequencing could over-represent cells with high TCR expression. Significant though moderate, a shortening of TCRB CDR3s appeared in all four CD4+ subsets of Type 1 diabetes patients.

The entirety of the isolated RNA underwent reverse transcription, so expressed TCRB transcripts were sequenced. For naive, central memory and regulatory T cell samples, reads averaged roughly 3.7 million. Using immunoSEQ multiplex PCR, the repertoire was profiled, and TCRdb retains in-frame clones only, with some absent. The table records under 550,000 clones, about an eighth of them present only once. The CDR3 has 15 residues. Trimming removed 1 base from V and 2 bases from J; junction bases left unmatched: 1. Germline V gene sequence: CDR1 SGHTA, CDR2 FQGNSA. On this clone: Its antigen is not identified.

Specimen: naive CD4+ T cells from blood. The clonotype comes from a young woman in good health. The chain joins TRBV7-2 to TRBJ2-7; 11 bases fit TRBD1. The DNA of the CDR3 is TGTGCCAGCAGCTTAGGGACAGGGGGCCCCTACGAGCAGTACGTC. Encoded protein: CASSLGTGGPYEQYV.